A selection of T cell receptor beta chains follows, all from one sample in a study of blood T cell repertoires in COVID-19. Generated by immunoSEQ multiplex PCR, the TCRdb table keeps only in-frame clones and is missing some. Of fewer than 200,000 clones listed, 88% were seen once; the top ten hold approximately 9%. Sequencing used PBMCs or T cells enriched from blood (not recorded which). Receptor source: a woman under 30 who had recovered from COVID-19. Both conserved end residues are part of each CDR3. Each record gives: D gene, J gene, clone size, V gene, CDR3 protein, CDR3 DNA. D genes are given only for firm matches. Rows give clone size only sometimes, using once, few, many, or a class for an expanded clone.

D: NA
J: TRBJ2-1
size: few
V: TRBV28
CDR3: CASPPRSRRPKSSYNEQFF
DNA: TGTGCCAGCCCCCCCCGATCTAGGCGGCCCAAGAGCTCCTACAATGAGCAGTTCTTC

D: NA
J: TRBJ2-2
size: NA
V: TRBV6-5
CDR3: CASSYRSGELFF
DNA: TGTGCCAGCAGTTATAGGAGCGGGGAGCTGTTTTTT

D: NA
J: TRBJ2-1
size: NA
V: TRBV18
CDR3: CASSPVGGSLSYNEQFF
DNA: TGTGCCAGCTCACCGGTGGGGGGATCCCTATCCTACAATGAGCAGTTCTTC

D: TRBD2
J: TRBJ2-7
size: NA
V: TRBV5-4
CDR3: CASSLGAGATYEQYF
DNA: TGTGCCAGCAGCTTGGGAGCGGGGGCCACCTACGAGCAGTACTTC

D: NA
J: TRBJ1-2
size: few
V: TRBV20-1
CDR3: CSATPVEGYTF
DNA: TGCAGTGCTACCCCGGTTGAGGGCTACACCTTC

D: NA
J: TRBJ2-3
size: NA
V: TRBV28
CDR3: CASSGPRESTDTQYF
DNA: TGTGCCAGCAGTGGCCCGAGGGAGAGCACAGATACGCAGTATTTT

D: NA
J: TRBJ2-1
size: once
V: TRBV5-4
CDR3: CASSSGAGPTYNEQFF
DNA: TGTGCCAGCAGCTCCGGGGCGGGGCCGACCTACAATGAGCAGTTCTTC

D: NA
J: TRBJ1-1
size: once
V: TRBV28
CDR3: CASSSARGQIMNTEAFF
DNA: TGTGCCAGCAGTTCGGCAAGAGGACAGATCATGAACACTGAAGCTTTCTTT

D: TRBD1
J: TRBJ2-7
size: NA
V: TRBV10-2
CDR3: CASSGGQGRRYEQYF
DNA: TGCGCCAGCAGTGGGGGACAGGGGAGGAGGTACGAGCAGTACTTC

D: NA
J: TRBJ2-1
size: once
V: TRBV19
CDR3: CASNIGGPYNEQFF
DNA: TGTGCCAGTAACATCGGGGGTCCCTACAATGAGCAGTTCTTC

D: NA
J: TRBJ1-1
size: once
V: TRBV18
CDR3: CASSLSGQSGTEAFF
DNA: TGTGCCAGCTCCCTCTCAGGCCAAAGTGGGACTGAAGCTTTCTTT

D: TRBD2
J: TRBJ2-2
size: NA
V: TRBV10-3
CDR3: CAISGGLAGITGELFF
DNA: TGTGCCATCAGTGGGGGACTAGCGGGCATCACCGGGGAGCTGTTTTTT

D: NA
J: TRBJ1-2
size: NA
V: TRBV2
CDR3: CASSELDRGVNYGYTF
DNA: TGTGCCAGCAGTGAACTTGACCGGGGTGTCAACTATGGCTACACCTTC

D: NA
J: TRBJ2-7
size: NA
V: TRBV7-2
CDR3: CASSLDRSSYEQYF
DNA: TGTGCCAGCAGCCTAGACAGGAGCTCCTACGAGCAGTACTTC

D: TRBD1
J: TRBJ1-4
size: once
V: TRBV28
CDR3: CASSFRGRRSEKLFF
DNA: TGTGCCAGCAGTTTCAGGGGGCGGAGGAGTGAAAAACTGTTTTTT

D: NA
J: TRBJ1-2
size: NA
V: TRBV11-2
CDR3: CASSNPGQRGSYGYTF
DNA: TGTGCCAGCAGCAACCCTGGACAAAGGGGGAGCTATGGCTACACCTTC

D: TRBD1
J: TRBJ1-2
size: NA
V: TRBV28
CDR3: CASSRPTGGSVYGYTF
DNA: TGTGCCAGCAGCCGTCCCACAGGGGGATCGGTGTATGGCTACACCTTC

D: TRBD1
J: TRBJ1-1
size: NA
V: TRBV7-9
CDR3: CASSLAQGVLTEAFF
DNA: TGTGCCAGCAGCTTAGCCCAGGGGGTGTTAACTGAAGCTTTCTTT

D: TRBD2
J: TRBJ2-1
size: few
V: TRBV19
CDR3: CASSGEREGPHNEQFF
DNA: TGTGCCAGTAGCGGCGAGCGGGAGGGCCCGCACAATGAGCAGTTCTTC

D: NA
J: TRBJ2-3
size: NA
V: TRBV4-3
CDR3: CASSQDYVRSSSRADTQYF
DNA: TGCGCCAGCAGCCAAGATTACGTGAGATCTAGCTCTCGGGCAGATACGCAGTATTTT

D: TRBD2
J: TRBJ2-1
size: NA
V: TRBV29-1
CDR3: CSVEGSGLAGLSSYNEQFF
DNA: TGCAGCGTTGAAGGAAGCGGGCTAGCGGGACTAAGCTCCTACAATGAGCAGTTCTTC

D: NA
J: TRBJ2-1
size: few
V: TRBV10-2
CDR3: CASSEDRSSYNEQFF
DNA: TGCGCCAGCAGTGAGGACAGGAGCTCCTACAATGAGCAGTTCTTC

D: NA
J: TRBJ2-1
size: NA
V: TRBV28
CDR3: CASSSGQRQGNEQFF
DNA: TGTGCCAGCAGTTCGGGGCAAAGGCAGGGGAACGAGCAGTTCTTC

D: TRBD2
J: TRBJ2-5
size: once
V: TRBV4-3
CDR3: CASSQDSKAGPSKETQYF
DNA: TGCGCCAGCAGCCAAGATTCGAAAGCGGGACCCAGTAAGGAGACCCAGTACTTC